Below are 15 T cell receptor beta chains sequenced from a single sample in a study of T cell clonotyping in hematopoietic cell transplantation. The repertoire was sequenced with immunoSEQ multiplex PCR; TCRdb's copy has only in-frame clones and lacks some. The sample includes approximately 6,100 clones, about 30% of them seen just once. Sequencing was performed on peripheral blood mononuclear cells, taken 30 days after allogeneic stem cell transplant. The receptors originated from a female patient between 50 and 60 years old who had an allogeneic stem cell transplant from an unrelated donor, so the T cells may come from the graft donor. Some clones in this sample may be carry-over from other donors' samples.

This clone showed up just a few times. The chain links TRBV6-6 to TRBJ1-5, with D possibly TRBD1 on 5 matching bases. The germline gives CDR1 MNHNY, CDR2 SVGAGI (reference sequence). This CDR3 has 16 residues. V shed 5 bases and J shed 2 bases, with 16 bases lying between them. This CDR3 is CASSQLQGLGNQPQHF. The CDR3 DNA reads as TGTGCCAGCAGTCAACTCCAGGGATTAGGCAATCAGCCCCAGCATTTT.

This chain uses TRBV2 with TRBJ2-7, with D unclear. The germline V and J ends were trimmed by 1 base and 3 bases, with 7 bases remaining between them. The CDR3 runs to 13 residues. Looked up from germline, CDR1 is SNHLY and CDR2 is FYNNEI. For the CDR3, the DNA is TGTGCCAGCAGTGAAGACAGAGACTACGAGCAGTACTTC. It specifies CASSEDRDYEQYF.

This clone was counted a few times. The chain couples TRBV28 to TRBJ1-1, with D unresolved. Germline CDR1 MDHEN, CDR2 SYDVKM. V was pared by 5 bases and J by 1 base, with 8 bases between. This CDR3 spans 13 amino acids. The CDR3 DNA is TGTGCCAGCAGTGAACACAGGAACACTGAAGCTTTCTTT. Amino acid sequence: CASSEHRNTEAFF.

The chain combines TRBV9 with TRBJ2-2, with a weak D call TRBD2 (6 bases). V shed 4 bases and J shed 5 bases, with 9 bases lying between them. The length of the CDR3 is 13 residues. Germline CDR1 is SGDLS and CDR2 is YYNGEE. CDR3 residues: CASSPRGTGELFF. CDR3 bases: TGTGCCAGCAGCCCTCGGGGGACCGGGGAGCTGTTTTTT.

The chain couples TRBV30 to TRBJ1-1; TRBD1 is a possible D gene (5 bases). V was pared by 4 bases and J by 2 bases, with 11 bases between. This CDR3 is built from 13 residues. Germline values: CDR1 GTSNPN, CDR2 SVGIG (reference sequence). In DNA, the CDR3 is TGTGCCTGGACTGACAGTTTTAACACTGAAGCTTTCTTT. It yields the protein CAWTDSFNTEAFF.

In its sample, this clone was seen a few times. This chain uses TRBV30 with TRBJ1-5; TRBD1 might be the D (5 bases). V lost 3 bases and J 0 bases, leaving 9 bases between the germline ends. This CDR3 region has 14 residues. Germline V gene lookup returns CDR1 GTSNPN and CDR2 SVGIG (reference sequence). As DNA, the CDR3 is TGTGCCTGGAGGTACAGGAATAGCAATCAGCCCCAGCATTTT. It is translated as CAWRYRNSNQPQHF. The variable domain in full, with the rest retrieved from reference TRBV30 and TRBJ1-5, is SQTIHQWPATLVQPVGSPLSLECTVEGTSNPNLYWYRQAAGRGLQLLFYSVGIGQISSEVPQNLSASRPQDRQFILSSKKLLLSDSGFYLCAWRYRNSNQPQHFGDGTRLSIL.

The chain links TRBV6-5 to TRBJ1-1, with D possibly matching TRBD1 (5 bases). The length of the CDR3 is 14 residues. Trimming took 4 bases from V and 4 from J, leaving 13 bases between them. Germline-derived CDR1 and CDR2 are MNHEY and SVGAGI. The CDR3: CASSSSLGGTEAFF. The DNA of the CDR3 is TGTGCCAGCAGTTCTTCCTTGGGGGGCACTGAAGCTTTCTTT.

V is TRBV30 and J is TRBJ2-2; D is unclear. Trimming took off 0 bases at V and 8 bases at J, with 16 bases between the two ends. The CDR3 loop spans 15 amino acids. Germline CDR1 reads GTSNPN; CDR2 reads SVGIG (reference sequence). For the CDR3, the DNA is TGTGCCTGGAGTGTCGTCAGGCCTCAATCTGGGGAGCTGTTTTTT. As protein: CAWSVVRPQSGELFF. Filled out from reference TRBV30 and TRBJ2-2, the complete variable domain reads SQTIHQWPATLVQPVGSPLSLECTVEGTSNPNLYWYRQAAGRGLQLLFYSVGIGQISSEVPQNLSASRPQDRQFILSSKKLLLSDSGFYLCAWSVVRPQSGELFFGEGSRLTVL.

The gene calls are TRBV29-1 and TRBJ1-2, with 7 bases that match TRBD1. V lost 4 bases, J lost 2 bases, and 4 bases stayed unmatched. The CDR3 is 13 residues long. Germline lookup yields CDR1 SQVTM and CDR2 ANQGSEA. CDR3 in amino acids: CSVGDSVNYGYTF. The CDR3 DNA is TGCAGCGTTGGGGACAGCGTCAACTATGGCTACACCTTC.

In DNA form, the CDR3 reads TGTGCCAGCAGTGAATTTACTGCCGCTAGCTCCTACGAGCAGTACTTC. It translates to CASSEFTAASSYEQYF. The chain has TRBV25-1 and TRBJ2-7; D unresolved. V was pared by 1 base and J by 0 bases, with 13 bases between. CDR3 length: 16 amino acids. In germline, CDR1 is MGHDK, CDR2 SYGVNS.

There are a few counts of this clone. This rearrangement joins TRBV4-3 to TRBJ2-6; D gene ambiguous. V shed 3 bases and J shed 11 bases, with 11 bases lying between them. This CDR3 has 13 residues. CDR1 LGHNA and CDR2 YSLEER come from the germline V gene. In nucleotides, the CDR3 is TGCGCCAGCAGCCACACTCCAAGGGACGTCCTGACTTTC. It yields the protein CASSHTPRDVLTF.

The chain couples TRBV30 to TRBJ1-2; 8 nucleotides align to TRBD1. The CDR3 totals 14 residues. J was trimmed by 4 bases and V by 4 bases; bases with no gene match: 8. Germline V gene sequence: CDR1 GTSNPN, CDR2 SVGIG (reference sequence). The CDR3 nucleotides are TGTGCCTGGACCACGGGACAGGAGATCTATGGCTACACCTTC. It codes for CAWTTGQEIYGYTF.

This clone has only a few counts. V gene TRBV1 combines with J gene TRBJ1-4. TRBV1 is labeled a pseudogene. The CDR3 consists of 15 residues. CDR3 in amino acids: CTSSQEVGPNEKLFF. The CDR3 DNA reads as TGCACCAGCAGCCAAGAGGTAGGGCCGAATGAAAAACTGTTTTTT.

The chain's CDR3 is CASSGGLAVYNEQFF. The DNA for the CDR3 is TGTGCCAGCAGTGGAGGACTAGCGGTCTACAATGAGCAGTTCTTC. This rearrangement joins TRBV2 to TRBJ2-1, with 10 bases fitting TRBD2. The V gene end was trimmed by 4 bases and the J gene end by 3 bases; junction bases not matched to a gene: 3. The germline V gene has CDR1 SNHLY and CDR2 FYNNEI. The CDR3 spans 15 residues.

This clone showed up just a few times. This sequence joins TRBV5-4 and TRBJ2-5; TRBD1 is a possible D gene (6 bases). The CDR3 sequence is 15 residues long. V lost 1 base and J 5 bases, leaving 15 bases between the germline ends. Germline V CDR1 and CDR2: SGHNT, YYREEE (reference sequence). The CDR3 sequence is CASSLNGQHSETQYF. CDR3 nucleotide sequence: TGTGCCAGCAGCTTGAATGGACAGCACAGTGAGACCCAGTACTTC.